Presented here are 31 T cell receptor beta chains from one specimen sequenced in a study of shared clonotypes between healthy human individuals. Assay: immunoSEQ multiplex PCR; the TCRdb copy retains only in-frame clones and omits some. Of over 400,000 clones in the sample, 81% are singletons; the top ten hold 12%. What was sequenced was PBMCs. All receptors derive from a woman aged 35 to 49 in good health. Some clones in this sample may be carry-over from other donors' samples.

About this clone: Distinct nucleotide sequences in the sample also encode this CDR3. The V call is TRBV5-1, the J call TRBJ1-1, with 8 bases aligning to TRBD1. V dropped 0 bases and J dropped 0; count of bases not matched to a gene: 4. The CDR3 has 16 residues. Per the germline V gene, CDR1 is SGHRS and CDR2 is YFSETQ. The CDR3: CASSLAGQGLNTEAFF. CDR3 bases: TGCGCCAGCAGCTTGGCCGGACAGGGATTGAACACTGAAGCTTTCTTT.

J is TRBJ1-5 and V is TRBV2, with 10 nucleotides matching TRBD1. V shed 6 bases and J 2 bases; nucleotides not matched to a gene: 4. Germline V gene sequence: CDR1 SNHLY, CDR2 FYNNEI. The CDR3 consists of 15 residues. The DNA of the CDR3 is TGTGCCAGCAGACCGACAGGGGGCGGCAATCAGCCCCAGCATTTT. Protein product: CASRPTGGGNQPQHF.

This clone was observed once. The rearrangement links TRBV5-1 to TRBJ1-3; TRBD1 matches 7 bases. The ends lost 7 bases at V and 10 bases at J; junction bases unmatched: 8. Germline CDR1 is SGHRS and CDR2 is YFSETQ. The CDR3 is 12 residues long. The CDR3 nucleotides are TGCGCCAGCGACGAGACAGGGTTTACCATATATTTT. Translation: CASDETGFTIYF.

On this clone itself: This probably arose from a read error, given a far larger clone one base away. V usage is TRBV6-6 and J usage is TRBJ2-3; D unresolved. Germline V gene lookup returns CDR1 MNHNY and CDR2 SVGAGI (reference sequence). CDR3 length equals 13 residues. CDR3 sequence: CASQGGPTDMQYF. CDR3 DNA: TGTGCCTCTCAAGGCGGACCCACAGATATGCAGTATTTT.

This clone was detected only a few times. The gene calls are TRBV7-8 and TRBJ1-1; D call uncertain. This CDR3 has 13 residues. In germline, CDR1 is SGHVS, CDR2 FQNEAQ. The V gene lost 4 bases and the J gene lost 0 bases, with 6 bases spanning the gap. CDR3 amino acids: CASSSQMNTEAFF. CDR3 in DNA: TGTGCCAGCAGCTCACAGATGAACACTGAAGCTTTCTTT.

The chain recombines TRBV11-2 with TRBJ2-7; 7 bases are a match to TRBD1. The V and J ends lost 5 bases and 0 bases, in that order; junction bases with no gene match: 4. The CDR3 consists of 14 residues. Germline V gives CDR1 SGHAT, CDR2 FQNNGV. The CDR3, as DNA: TGTGCCAGCAGCAAGGACAGGAGCTCCTACGAGCAGTACTTC. It codes for CASSKDRSSYEQYF. Supplemented by reference TRBV11-2 and TRBJ2-7, the full variable domain reads EAGVAQSPRYKIIEKRQSVAFWCNPISGHATLYWYQQILGQGPKLLIQFQNNGVVDDSQLPKDRFSAERLKGVDSTLKIQPAKLEDSAVYLCASSKDRSSYEQYFGPGTRLTVT.

About this clone: Given a far larger clone just one base away, this is likely a sequencing read error. This rearrangement joins TRBV11-2 to TRBJ2-3; 7 bases line up with TRBD2. The germline CDR1 and CDR2 sequences are SGHAT and FQNNGV. This CDR3 is 18 amino acids long. Unmatched junction bases numbered 16, after V lost 5 bases and J lost 2 bases. The CDR3 loop is CASSLKTVSGHSTDTQYF. CDR3 nucleotides: TGTGCCAGCAGCCTAAAAACGGTTAGCGGGCACTCCACAGATACGCAGTATTTT.

This clone was picked up one time. The rearrangement links TRBV10-3 to TRBJ2-7; D might be TRBD2 (5 bases). The V gene lost 5 bases and the J gene lost 6 bases, with 23 bases spanning the gap. The CDR3 covers 16 residues. Germline CDR1 is ENHRY and CDR2 is SYGVKD. The CDR3 loop reads CAISPRPSGSGLEQYF. CDR3 DNA sequence: TGTGCCATCAGTCCCCGCCCCAGCGGATCTGGCCTCGAGCAGTACTTC.

The V and J genes are TRBV28 and TRBJ1-2; TRBD1 aligns across 9 bases. This CDR3 is built from 13 residues. Germline V CDR1 and CDR2: MDHEN, SYDVKM. V lost 10 bases to trimming and J lost 7 bases; unmatched junction nucleotides: 10. The CDR3 loop reads CAIPMGQGGGYTF. CDR3 nucleotides: TGTGCCATACCTATGGGACAGGGCGGTGGCTACACCTTC.

Only a few counts were recorded for this clone. The CDR3 region has the DNA TGTGCCTCCCTAGCGGAAGCGGGGACAGATACGCAGTATTTT. This sequence encodes CASLAEAGTDTQYF. The gene calls are TRBV30 and TRBJ2-3, with TRBD2 identical over 7 bases. With 7 bases clipped from V and 3 bases from J, the junction kept 10 bases outside the gene matches. Looked up from germline, CDR1 is GTSNPN and CDR2 is SVGIG (reference sequence). The CDR3 covers 14 residues.

Note on this clone: A far larger clone is one base from this, pointing to a likely read error. The chain joins TRBV10-3 to TRBJ1-1; 7 positions match TRBD1. Germline values: CDR1 ENHRY, CDR2 SYGVKD. The CDR3 sequence is 13 residues long. The CDR3 loop reads CAIATGSDTEVFF. The CDR3 DNA sequence: TGTGCCATAGCGACAGGGAGTGACACTGAAGTTTTCTTT.

Worth noting for this clone: This probably arose from a read error, given a far larger clone one base away. V gene TRBV28 combines with J gene TRBJ2-2; no clear D gene. In germline, CDR1 is MDHEN, CDR2 SYDVKM. The CDR3 covers 12 residues. This CDR3 reads CSSTIFTGELFF. The CDR3 coding sequence is TGTTCCAGCACCATCTTCACCGGGGAGCTGTTTTTT.

This clone was recorded many times. The gene calls are TRBV28 and TRBJ1-2; D is ambiguous. The CDR3 extends over 11 amino acids. V was pared by 4 bases and J by 8 bases, with 8 bases between. CDR1 and CDR2 from the germline V gene are MDHEN and SYDVKM. The CDR3 region is CASSSLRGYTF. CDR3 nucleotide sequence: TGTGCCAGCAGTTCCTTACGAGGCTACACCTTC.

This chain uses TRBV4-2 with TRBJ1-2, with 7 bases lining up with TRBD1. The CDR3 spans 14 residues. The germline V gene encodes CDR1 LGHNA and CDR2 YNFKEQ. The J segment lost 7 bases and the V segment lost 4 bases, leaving 9 bases of the junction unmatched. The CDR3 here is CASSLPGTVSGYTF. CDR3 DNA: TGTGCCAGCAGCCTACCCGGGACAGTCTCTGGCTACACCTTC.

The gene calls are TRBV6-5 and TRBJ1-1; no reliable D call. The CDR3 contains 11 residues. V lost 7 bases and J lost 8, with 11 bases in between. Per the germline V gene, CDR1 is MNHEY and CDR2 is SVGAGI. The CDR3 sequence is CASKVGAEAFF. CDR3 sequence (DNA): TGTGCCAGCAAGGTTGGCGCCGAAGCTTTCTTT.

This clone was recorded a few times. This chain joins TRBV5-1 and TRBJ1-1, with D perhaps matching TRBD1 (5 bases). CDR1 and CDR2 (germline): SGHRS, YFSETQ. The V end was cut by 0 bases, the J end by 3 bases, with 9 bases between. The CDR3 contains 14 residues. This chain's CDR3 is CASSLGGLDTEAFF. The CDR3 DNA is TGCGCCAGCAGCTTGGGGGGACTTGACACTGAAGCTTTCTTT.

The chain uses TRBV5-8 and TRBJ2-1; no definite D call. V lost 2 bases, J lost 9 bases, and 15 bases lay in between. Germline V gene data show CDR1 as SGHTS and CDR2 as YDEGEE. The CDR3 is made up of 14 amino acids. The CDR3 sequence is CASSLVGLVSEQFF. DNA for the CDR3: TGTGCCAGCAGCTTAGTGGGATTGGTATCTGAGCAGTTCTTC.

V is TRBV7-2 and J is TRBJ1-5; unclear D gene. This CDR3 region has 14 residues. V was shortened by 2 bases and J by 10 bases, with 15 bases between the two germline ends. CDR1 and CDR2 from the germline V gene are SGHTA and FQGNSA. This CDR3 is CASSLSPASLPQHF. CDR3 DNA sequence: TGTGCCAGCAGCTTATCCCCGGCCTCTCTACCCCAGCATTTT. The full variable domain, completed using reference TRBV7-2 and TRBJ1-5, is GAGVSQSPSNKVTEKGKDVELRCDPISGHTALYWYRQSLGQGLEFLIYFQGNSAPDKSGLPSDRFSAERTGGSVSTLTIQRTQQEDSAVYLCASSLSPASLPQHFGDGTRLSIL.

The V and J genes are TRBV18 and TRBJ1-5; D is ambiguous. V lost 1 base and J 6 bases, leaving 7 bases between the germline ends. This CDR3 has 13 amino acids. Germline CDR1 is KGHSH and CDR2 is LQKENI. CDR3 coding DNA: TGTGCCAGCTCACCACGGGAGGGTCAGCCCCAGCATTTT. This sequence encodes CASSPREGQPQHF. The full variable domain, completed using reference TRBV18 and TRBJ1-5, is NAGVMQNPRHLVRRRGQEARLRCSPMKGHSHVYWYRQLPEEGLKFMVYLQKENIIDESGMPKERFSAEFPKEGPSILRIQQVVRGDSAAYFCASSPREGQPQHFGDGTRLSIL.

The rearrangement links TRBV6-6 to TRBJ2-1; 7 bases map to TRBD2. The CDR3 extends over 15 amino acids. Germline trimming cut 6 bases from V and 2 bases from J; bases unmatched to any gene: 7. Germline V CDR1 and CDR2: MNHNY, SVGAGI (reference sequence). CDR3 amino acids: CASRESGATYNEQFF. In DNA, the CDR3 is TGTGCCAGCAGGGAAAGCGGGGCAACCTACAATGAGCAGTTCTTC.

In the case of this clone: A far larger clone is just one base off, so this is likely a read error. This chain uses TRBV30 with TRBJ2-1; D might be TRBD2 (6 bases). Germline V gene sequence: CDR1 GTSNPN, CDR2 SVGIG (reference sequence). This CDR3 is built from 11 residues. V was trimmed by 3 bases and J by 9 bases, leaving 9 bases between them. CDR3 residues: CAWSRGSEQFF. In nucleotides, the CDR3 is TGTGCCTGGAGCCGGGGGAGTGAGCAGTTCTTC.

V usage is TRBV29-1 and J usage is TRBJ2-7; TRBD2 matches at 14 bases. The V gene's germline CDR1 is SQVTM and CDR2 ANQGSEA. Unmatched junction bases numbered 4, after V lost 4 bases and J lost 5 bases. There are 14 residues in the CDR3. The CDR3 coding sequence is TGCAGCGTTGGTTTGGGACTAGCGGGAGACGAGCAGTACTTC. Amino acids: CSVGLGLAGDEQYF.

The rearrangement links TRBV6-1 to TRBJ1-2; the match to TRBD1 covers 9 bases. Germline V gene lookup returns CDR1 MNHNS and CDR2 SASEGT. The CDR3 runs to 15 residues. J gave up 7 bases and V 3 bases, and 9 bases lay outside the gene matches. The CDR3 reads CASSDPGQGSSGYTF. Written as DNA, the CDR3 is TGTGCCAGCAGTGACCCGGGACAGGGATCCTCTGGCTACACCTTC.

The chain links TRBV27 to TRBJ2-5; D not certain. The DNA end lines up better with TRBJ2-7; the J call may be wrong. Germline assignment: CDR1 MNHEY and CDR2 SMNVEV (reference sequence). CDR3 length: 13 amino acids. The CDR3 DNA is TGTGCCAGCAGTTCCATGGATTCCTACGAGCAGTACTTC. Its translation: CASSSMDSYEQYF.

This clone was counted a few times. The V and J genes are TRBV4-3 and TRBJ1-2, with a tentative D call TRBD1 (6 bases). The CDR3 covers 15 residues. Germline CDR1 reads LGHNA; CDR2 reads YSLEER. Trimming shortened V by 2 bases and J by 5 bases, and 15 bases separated the two germline ends. CDR3 in DNA: TGCGCCAGCAGCCAATCTGCTGCCAGGGGTTATGGCTACACCTTC. It yields the protein CASSQSAARGYGYTF.

Turning to this clone: It differs at one base from a far larger clone, so likely a read error. This CDR3 fails to terminate in the conserved phenylalanine or tryptophan, so it likely reflects a read error. Here the CDR3 DNA reads TGTGCCAGCAGTTCAGTCTCAGGCAGCAATCAGCCCCAGCATCTT. The encoded protein is CASSSVSGSNQPQHL. This sequence joins TRBV28 and TRBJ1-5; D gene ambiguous. The CDR3 covers 15 residues. Per germline, CDR1 MDHEN and CDR2 SYDVKM. With 4 bases removed from V and 1 base from J, the gap between germline ends came to 11 bases.

J is TRBJ2-3 and V is TRBV10-3; 7 nucleotides align to TRBD2. Germline V gives CDR1 ENHRY, CDR2 SYGVKD. CDR3 length: 15 residues. V lost 2 bases, J lost 4 bases, and 6 bases stayed unmatched. CDR3 DNA sequence: TGTGCCATCAGTGAGGGAACTAGCGAACCAGATACGCAGTATTTT. Translating it yields CAISEGTSEPDTQYF.

V and J are TRBV28 and TRBJ2-1, with 11 bases aligning to TRBD2. This CDR3 comprises 13 residues. The V gene end was trimmed by 8 bases and the J gene end by 8 bases; junction bases not matched to a gene: 5. Germline assignment: CDR1 MDHEN and CDR2 SYDVKM. In DNA form, the CDR3 reads TGTGCCAGCGTCCCGGGACTAGCGGATGAGCAGTTCTTC. Translation: CASVPGLADEQFF.

The CDR3 sequence is CASSIRQGGNQPQHF. CDR3 bases: TGTGCCAGTAGTATCAGGCAGGGAGGGAATCAGCCCCAGCATTTT. The J gene is TRBJ1-5, the V gene TRBV19; D may be TRBD1 (5 bases). The CDR3 consists of 15 residues. The germline V and J ends were trimmed by 3 bases and 4 bases, with 13 bases remaining between them. The germline V gene encodes CDR1 LNHDA and CDR2 SQIVND (reference sequence).

V usage is TRBV18 and J usage is TRBJ2-1; D might be TRBD1 (5 bases). This CDR3 comprises 13 residues. The germline V gene has CDR1 KGHSH and CDR2 LQKENI. V was trimmed by 5 bases and J by 5 bases, leaving 10 bases between them. CDR3 amino acids: CASSSGHNNEQFF. DNA of the CDR3: TGTGCCAGCTCATCCGGACATAACAATGAGCAGTTCTTC.

V usage is TRBV20-1 and J usage is TRBJ2-5; the D call may be TRBD1 or TRBD2 (5 bases each). Trimming took 5 bases from V and 11 from J, leaving 15 bases between them. This CDR3 contains 11 residues. Germline lookup yields CDR1 DFQATT and CDR2 SNEGSKA (reference sequence). The chain's CDR3 is CSAGGPLEQYF. CDR3 coding DNA: TGCAGTGCTGGGGGTCCCCTGGAGCAGTACTTC.